A selection of T cell receptor beta chains follows, all from one sample in a study of blood T cell repertoires in COVID-19. TCRdb's copy holds only in-frame clones and misses some; the assay was immunoSEQ multiplex PCR. The sample comprises about 430,000 clones, roughly 90% of which are singletons, and 1.4% rests with the top ten. Source material: PBMCs or T cells enriched from blood (not recorded which). All receptors derive from a woman aged 18 to 35 who had been exposed to COVID-19. Each CDR3 is given with its conserved first and last residue. A D gene is named only where the DNA matches it firmly. The size entry is marked missing in some rows and otherwise reads once, few, many or a size class.

V gene	clone size	D gene	J gene	CDR3 protein	CDR3 DNA
TRBV2	once	TRBD2	TRBJ2-7	CASSEFGTSGTGHEQYF	TGTGCCAGCAGTGAATTCGGGACTAGCGGGACGGGCCACGAGCAGTACTTC
TRBV4-2	-	-	TRBJ1-4	CASSNSREPSEKLFF	TGTGCCAGCAGCAACTCCAGGGAACCCTCTGAAAAACTGTTTTTT
TRBV7-9	few	-	TRBJ2-1	CASSPGLLGNNEQFF	TGTGCCAGCAGCCCCGGACTCTTGGGAAACAATGAGCAGTTCTTC
TRBV3-1/TRBV3-2	-	TRBD2	TRBJ2-3	CASSQREGTDTQYF	TGTGCCAGCAGCCAACGGGAGGGCACAGATACGCAGTATTTT
TRBV12-3/TRBV12-4	-	TRBD1	TRBJ1-1	CASSFQGGTEAFF	TGTGCCAGCAGTTTTCAGGGGGGAACTGAAGCTTTCTTT
TRBV5-1	-	TRBD1	TRBJ2-1	CASSLYAGQGATYNEQFF	TGCGCCAGCAGCTTATATGCCGGACAGGGGGCTACCTACAATGAGCAGTTCTTC
TRBV19	-	-	TRBJ1-1	CASSSKQPTEAFF	TGTGCCAGTAGTTCTAAACAGCCCACTGAAGCTTTCTTT
TRBV29-1	-	-	TRBJ1-2	CSVGQRLNYGYTF	TGCAGCGTTGGGCAGAGGCTTAACTATGGCTACACCTTC
TRBV5-1	-	TRBD2	TRBJ2-7	CASTRLAGDYEQYF	TGCGCCAGCACAAGACTAGCGGGGGACTACGAGCAGTACTTC
TRBV6-2/TRBV6-3	-	-	TRBJ1-6	CASSYEGEGSPLHF	TGTGCCAGCAGTTACGAGGGGGAAGGCTCACCCCTCCACTTT
TRBV28	-	TRBD1	TRBJ1-6	CASSPGQGNSPLHF	TGTGCCAGCAGCCCGGGACAGGGGAATTCACCCCTCCACTTT
TRBV9	-	-	TRBJ1-2	CASSVDREGYGYTF	TGTGCCAGCAGCGTAGACAGGGAAGGCTATGGCTACACCTTC
TRBV7-2	-	-	TRBJ2-5	CASSLSQGQTQYF	TGTGCCAGCAGCTTAAGCCAGGGTCAGACCCAGTACTTC
TRBV2	few	-	TRBJ1-2	CASSVTSTVDYGYTF	TGTGCCAGCAGTGTAACTTCGACAGTGGACTATGGCTACACCTTC
TRBV28	-	TRBD1	TRBJ2-1	CASSSAVGTGGNEQFF	TGTGCCAGCAGTTCAGCGGTCGGGACAGGGGGAAATGAGCAGTTCTTC
TRBV6-5	-	-	TRBJ1-4	CATLGQGSGEKLFF	TGTGCCACTTTAGGGCAGGGCTCCGGCGAAAAACTGTTTTTT
TRBV15	-	TRBD1	TRBJ2-7	CATSRDQGRGLEQYF	TGTGCCACCAGCAGAGATCAGGGCAGGGGGCTCGAGCAGTACTTC
TRBV10-3	once	TRBD2	TRBJ2-3	CAISAGLVTDTQYF	TGTGCCATCAGCGCGGGACTAGTTACAGATACGCAGTATTTT
TRBV6-5	-	TRBD1	TRBJ2-7	CASEKSGQGTYEQYF	TGTGCCAGCGAGAAATCGGGACAGGGCACCTACGAGCAGTACTTC
TRBV11-2	-	TRBD2	TRBJ2-2	CASSRELAGVGELFF	TGTGCCAGCAGCCGGGAGCTAGCGGGAGTCGGGGAGCTGTTTTTT
TRBV29-1	-	-	TRBJ1-1	CSVQGGHMNTEAFF	TGCAGCGTTCAGGGTGGCCACATGAACACTGAAGCTTTCTTT
TRBV3-1/TRBV3-2	-	-	TRBJ1-4	CASSLRGSNEKLFF	TGTGCCAGCAGCCTACGGGGTTCTAATGAAAAACTGTTTTTT